A single sample is the source of the 22 T cell receptor beta chains below, sequenced in a study of T cells in Graves' hyperthyroidism and ophthalmopathy. Amplified TCR beta CDR3 regions derived from RNA transcripts. First-round RT-PCR of the TCR CDR3 relied on the HTBI primer set. TCRdb passed the multiplex PCR reads through MiXCR, listing each CDR3 protein once. The table includes fewer than 350,000 distinct CDR3 sequences, roughly 20% detected once. The source material was blood. Every receptor here comes from a woman aged 45-65 years with Graves' hyperthyroidism.

The chain employs TRBV15 and TRBJ2-2; D not certain. Germline CDR1 reads LNHNV; CDR2 reads YYDKDF (reference sequence). The ends were cut back, 6 bases at V and 8 bases at J, with 13 bases in the middle. The CDR3 is 13 residues long. The CDR3 loop reads CATRYTAQGELFF. The CDR3 nucleotides read TGTGCCACCAGATACACAGCCCAAGGGGAGCTGTTTTTT.

This clonotype was picked up a small number of times. The V call is TRBV12-5, the J call TRBJ1-1; 10 bases are shared with TRBD1. The CDR3 consists of 16 residues. With 3 bases clipped from V and 7 bases from J, the junction kept 11 bases outside the gene matches. Germline V lookup: CDR1 LGHNT, CDR2 FRNRAP. This chain's CDR3 is CASGFGTGAIASEAFF. The CDR3 DNA reads TGTGCTAGTGGTTTTGGGACAGGGGCCATTGCGAGTGAAGCTTTCTTT.

The V and J genes are TRBV10-3 and TRBJ1-4, with D possibly being TRBD1 (5 bases). CDR3 length: 13 amino acids. Germline loops: CDR1 ENHRY, CDR2 SYGVKD. Trimming stripped 9 bases from V and 4 bases from J, with 12 bases between. CDR3 nucleotide sequence: TGTGCCATACGGGGGAAGGATAATGAAAAACTGTTTTTT. This translates into CAIRGKDNEKLFF.

In its sample, this clonotype was seen a few times. DNA of the CDR3: TGTGCCACCAGTGACCCTGGACGGTATCCCACCGGGGAGCTGTTTTTT. Amino acid sequence: CATSDPGRYPTGELFF. The chain is built from TRBV24-1 and TRBJ2-2; D is ambiguous. The germline V gene encodes CDR1 KGHDR and CDR2 SFDVKD. V shed 4 bases and J shed 4 bases, with 15 bases lying between them. CDR3 length equals 16 residues.

This clonotype occurred many times. The J gene is TRBJ2-7, the V gene TRBV3-1; D is ambiguous. The CDR3 length is 16 residues. Per the germline V gene, CDR1 is LGHDT and CDR2 is YNNKEL (reference sequence). V lost 1 base and J lost 4, with 17 bases in between. CDR3 sequence reads: CASSQGMDGPRYEQYV. The CDR3 nucleotides read TGTGCCAGCAGCCAAGGAATGGACGGTCCCAGATACGAGCAGTACGTC.

This clonotype was picked up many times. The rearrangement uses TRBV5-1 and TRBJ1-1, with TRBD1 as a possible D gene (5 bases). V gave up 4 bases and J gave up 0 bases, with 10 bases separating them. Germline V lookup: CDR1 SGHRS, CDR2 YFSETQ. The CDR3 runs 14 residues. CDR3 sequence: CASSGDSMNTEAFF. The CDR3, as DNA: TGCGCCAGCAGCGGTGACAGTATGAACACTGAAGCTTTCTTT.

The DNA of the CDR3 is TGTGCCAGCAGCCCCCGTGACAACCGGGATACGCAGTATTTT. Protein: CASSPRDNRDTQYF. The genes are TRBV9 and TRBJ2-3; D is undetermined. V lost 4 bases and J lost 6, with 15 bases in between. Germline CDR1 is SGDLS and CDR2 is YYNGEE. CDR3 length: 14 amino acids.

This clonotype was picked up many times. The gene calls are TRBV5-6 and TRBJ2-1; 9 bases agree with TRBD2. The CDR3 spans 15 residues. The germline gives CDR1 SGHDT, CDR2 YYEEEE. J was trimmed by 10 bases and V by 4 bases; bases with no gene match: 12. CDR3 region: CASSGTSRVVLEQFF. The CDR3 DNA follows: TGTGCCAGCAGCGGGACTAGCCGGGTCGTACTCGAGCAGTTCTTC.

This clonotype has at least ten counts. This chain connects TRBV30 to TRBJ2-1, with TRBD2 identical over 7 bases. The germline V gene has CDR1 GTSNPN and CDR2 SVGIG (reference sequence). This CDR3 is 15 amino acids long. V shed 0 bases and J 2 bases; nucleotides not matched to a gene: 4. The CDR3, as DNA: TGTGCCTGGAGTGTACGAAGCGGGGCCTACAATGAGCAGTTCTTC. Encoded protein: CAWSVRSGAYNEQFF. Looking up the rest from reference TRBV30 and TRBJ2-1 gives the full variable domain: SQTIHQWPATLVQPVGSPLSLECTVEGTSNPNLYWYRQAAGRGLQLLFYSVGIGQISSEVPQNLSASRPQDRQFILSSKKLLLSDSGFYLCAWSVRSGAYNEQFFGPGTRLTVL.

The rearrangement uses TRBV12-3 or TRBV12-4 and TRBJ2-2, with 8 bases lining up with TRBD1. V was pared by 0 bases and J by 7 bases, with 1 base of the junction left unmatched. There are 14 residues in the CDR3. As DNA, the CDR3 is TGTGCCAGCAGTTTAGCACAGGGGGTCGGGGAGCTGTTTTTT. Translating gives CASSLAQGVGELFF.

The V call is TRBV4-1, the J call TRBJ1-5; D possibly corresponds to TRBD1 (5 bases). Trimming took 8 bases from V and 2 from J, leaving 19 bases between them. Germline loops: CDR1 MGHRA, CDR2 YSYEKL. The CDR3 length is 16 residues. Here the CDR3 reads CASRPWGGDGNQPQHF. DNA for the CDR3: TGCGCCAGCCGCCCCTGGGGAGGGGACGGCAATCAGCCCCAGCATTTT.

This clonotype appeared many times. The V gene is TRBV20-1, the J gene TRBJ1-1; a weak D match, TRBD1 (5 bases). Per the germline V gene, CDR1 is DFQATT and CDR2 is SNEGSKA (reference sequence). The CDR3 is 12 amino acids. Trimming shortened V by 3 bases and J by 10 bases, and 15 bases separated the two germline ends. DNA for the CDR3: TGCAGTGCTAGGGCCGACAGCGCTCTAGCTTTCTTT. Amino acid sequence: CSARADSALAFF.

This clonotype was observed at least ten times. This chain joins TRBV10-3 and TRBJ2-5; D not resolved. CDR3 size: 12 residues. Germline V gene sequence: CDR1 ENHRY, CDR2 SYGVKD. Deletions cut 2 bases from V and 4 bases from J, with 5 bases between. The CDR3, as DNA: TGTGCCATCAGTGAGACGGGAGAGACCCAGTACTTC. The encoded protein is CAISETGETQYF.

About this clonotype itself: A clone one base away is much larger, so this may be a read error. V is TRBV4-1 and J is TRBJ2-5; maybe TRBD2 (7 bases). CDR3 length equals 16 residues. Germline V gene data show CDR1 as MGHRA and CDR2 as YSYEKL. CDR3 in DNA: TGCGCCAGCGGCCAACAATCGGGGGGCCGCCAAGAGACCCAGTACTTC. Protein: CASGQQSGGRQETQYF.

The chain combines TRBV29-1 with TRBJ2-1, with D perhaps assigned TRBD1 or TRBD2 (5 bases each). The ends were cut back, 7 bases at V and 6 bases at J, with 16 bases in the middle. Germline V gene data show CDR1 as SQVTM and CDR2 as ANQGSEA. The CDR3 sequence is 13 residues long. The CDR3 bases are TGCAGCGGTGGGGCAGGTGAGGGCAATGAGCAGTTCTTC. Amino acid sequence: CSGGAGEGNEQFF.

This clonotype was recorded many times. The chain carries TRBV20-1 and TRBJ2-1, with 7 positions matching TRBD1. Germline CDR1 reads DFQATT; CDR2 reads SNEGSKA (reference sequence). The ends lost 3 bases at V and 4 bases at J; junction bases unmatched: 9. The CDR3 loop spans 15 amino acids. Here the CDR3 reads CSARSRTGRYNEQFF. DNA of the CDR3: TGCAGTGCTAGGAGCAGGACAGGTCGGTACAATGAGCAGTTCTTC.

This clonotype was counted many times. The chain combines TRBV27 with TRBJ2-1; 9 bases align to TRBD1. This CDR3 contains 15 residues. V shed 6 bases, J shed 2 bases, and the junction held 5 bases outside the gene matches. Germline lookup yields CDR1 MNHEY and CDR2 SMNVEV (reference sequence). The CDR3 nucleotides read TGTGCCAGCAGCCATCGGGACAGGGCCTACAATGAGCAGTTCTTC. It yields the protein CASSHRDRAYNEQFF.

This clonotype was counted at least ten times. The chain links TRBV7-9 to TRBJ2-3, with D uncertain. Trimming pared 5 bases from V and 2 bases from J, leaving 20 bases between. CDR3 size: 17 residues. Germline CDR1 SEHNR, CDR2 FQNEAQ (reference sequence). This CDR3 reads CASSPRFGAVSTDTQYF. For the CDR3, the DNA is TGTGCCAGCAGCCCGCGTTTTGGTGCCGTCTCCACAGATACGCAGTATTTT.

The table lists this clonotype with many counts. The chain employs TRBV20-1 and TRBJ2-5; D unresolved. The CDR3 is 13 residues long. Germline assignment: CDR1 DFQATT and CDR2 SNEGSKA (reference sequence). Trimming cost V 3 bases and J 1 base, with 9 bases left between them. This CDR3 reads CSARRHIQETQYF. The CDR3 DNA is TGCAGTGCTAGGAGGCACATCCAAGAGACCCAGTACTTC.

This clonotype came up many times. The genes are TRBV7-3 and TRBJ2-2; possibly TRBD1 or TRBD2 for D (5 bases each). This CDR3 has 13 amino acids. Germline CDR1 SGHTA, CDR2 FQGTGA. V was clipped by 8 bases and J by 2 bases, with 9 bases between them. CDR3 DNA: TGTGCCAGCGGGGGAGTCAACACCGGGGAGCTGTTTTTT. Protein: CASGGVNTGELFF.

This clonotype occurred a few times. The chain employs TRBV6-1 and TRBJ1-1; no clear D gene. The CDR3 is 13 amino acids. V was clipped by 11 bases and J by 0 bases, with 13 bases between them. Per the germline V gene, CDR1 is MNHNS and CDR2 is SASEGT. The CDR3 sequence: CAVWEGLNTEAFF. The CDR3 nucleotides are TGTGCCGTTTGGGAGGGTTTGAACACTGAAGCTTTCTTT.

This clonotype was detected ten times or more. This CDR3 reads CASSWADEQYF. In nucleotides, the CDR3 is TGTGCCAGCAGTTGGGCGGACGAGCAGTACTTC. The rearrangement links TRBV28 to TRBJ2-7; D uncertain. Per the germline V gene, CDR1 is MDHEN and CDR2 is SYDVKM. Trimming shortened V by 4 bases and J by 5 bases, and 6 bases separated the two germline ends. There are 11 residues in the CDR3.